This T cell receptor beta chain was captured by sequencing in a study of patients and donors after allogeneic stem cell transplantation (dated by TCRdb to about 2020). A word on this clonotype: The specificity of this receptor is unknown. The input lacks base qualities; no much larger clone sits a single base away.

V is clipped by 6 bases and J by 2 bases, and the sequence between their germline boundaries is 13 bases long. Reading from cysteine to phenylalanine, the CDR3 counts 15 amino acids. Left in the record is the CDR3 DNA by itself, 45 bases read in frame from the first base. Libraries were made using RT-PCR. The instrument given in TCRdb is NextSeq 550. TCRdb trimmed public reads at Q25 via fastp, called clones via MiXCR and kept in-frame beta chains. Under each unique CDR3 protein, matching rows form one entry showing the most common genes and DNA. Counted in this sample were some 160,000 distinct CDR3 sequences; roughly 24% of them appeared once. The top ten hold 25% to 30% of the sample.

The sequence was obtained from a human donor who was either an allogeneic HSCT recipient or a stem cell or donor lymphocyte infusion donor (not recorded which). It is not recorded whose cells these are; they may come from a transplant donor. The sample consisted of blood, either unsorted or a sorted T cell fraction (not recorded which). The rearrangement joined TRBV12-3 or TRBV12-4 to TRBJ2-2; no confident D gene assignment can be made. At the DNA level, the sequence is TGTGCCAGCAGCCCCATGCGGCCAAACACCGGGGAGCTGTTTTTT. Its coded protein is CASSPMRPNTGELFF.